Listed here is a single TCR beta chain. The antigen is undetermined. Trimming removed 5 bases at V and 9 bases at J, with 17 bases between. The germline CDR1 and CDR2 sequences are MNHNS and SASEGT. The CDR3 extends over 14 amino acids. The data stem from a study of OX40 agonist ivuxolimab in advanced cancers. Study details: Every 2 weeks, ivuxolimab was infused into the patients intravenously at between 0.01 and 10 mg/kg. Three patients responded partially, comprising one with hepatocellular carcinoma and two with cutaneous melanoma. Study-level points and caveats: Normalized T-cell clonal expansion was also low in some nonresponders.

Sequencing used immunoSEQ multiplex PCR; TCRdb keeps in-frame clones, though not all of them. The repertoire holds 6,500 to 7,000 clones, with 94% as singletons. The chain uses TRBV6-1 and TRBJ2-1; D unresolved. This clonotype was sampled from an adult with an advanced solid tumor such as melanoma, head and neck, liver or kidney cancer. The source material was CD4+ or CD8+ T cells sorted from blood, sampled in a trial of the OX40 agonist ivuxolimab. In DNA, the CDR3 is TGTGCCAGCAGTAAAAACGGTGGGCCGGCTGAGCAGTTCTTC. Amino acid sequence: CASSKNGGPAEQFF.